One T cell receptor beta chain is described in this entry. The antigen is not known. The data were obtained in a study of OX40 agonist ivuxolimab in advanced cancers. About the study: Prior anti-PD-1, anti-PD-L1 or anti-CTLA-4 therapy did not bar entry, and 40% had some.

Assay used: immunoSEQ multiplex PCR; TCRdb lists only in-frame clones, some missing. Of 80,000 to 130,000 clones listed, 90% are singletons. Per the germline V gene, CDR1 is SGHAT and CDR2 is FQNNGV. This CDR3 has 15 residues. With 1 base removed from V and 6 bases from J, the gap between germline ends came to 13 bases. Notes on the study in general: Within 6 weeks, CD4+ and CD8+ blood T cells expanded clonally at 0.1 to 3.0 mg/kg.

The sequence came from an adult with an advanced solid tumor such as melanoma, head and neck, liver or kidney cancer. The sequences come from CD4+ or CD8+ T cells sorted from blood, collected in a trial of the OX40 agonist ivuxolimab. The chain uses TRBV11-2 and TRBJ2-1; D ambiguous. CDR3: CASSLGSRRPNEQFF. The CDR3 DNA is TGTGCCAGCAGCTTAGGCTCTAGAAGACCCAATGAGCAGTTCTTC.